The 18 T cell receptor beta chains presented below share a single source sample, sequenced in a study of blood T cell repertoires in COVID-19. Method: immunoSEQ multiplex PCR; TCRdb's copy keeps in-frame clones and lacks some. The sample carries about 270,000 clones, 75% to 90% recorded once. Sequenced input: PBMCs or T cells enriched from blood (not recorded which). These receptors were collected from a woman younger than 35 who had recovered from COVID-19.

The V call is TRBV4-2, the J call TRBJ2-1; D is undetermined. The CDR3 is 17 amino acids. V lost 2 bases and J lost 0, with 14 bases in between. The germline CDR1 and CDR2 sequences are LGHNA and YNFKEQ. The CDR3 protein is CASSQLLAESSYNEQFF. In DNA form, the CDR3 reads TGTGCCAGCAGCCAATTGTTAGCTGAGAGCTCCTACAATGAGCAGTTCTTC.

The chain employs TRBV5-4 and TRBJ1-2, with TRBD1 matching 10 bases. This CDR3 spans 16 amino acids. The trim removed 3 bases at V and 1 base at J, leaving 6 bases unmatched. The germline gives CDR1 SGHNT, CDR2 YYREEE (reference sequence). The CDR3 loop reads CASSSQGTGDNYGYTF. CDR3 coding DNA: TGTGCCAGCAGCTCCCAAGGGACAGGGGATAACTATGGCTACACCTTC.

V is TRBV13 and J is TRBJ1-6; TRBD1 matches 8 bases. In germline, CDR1 is PRHDT, CDR2 FYEKMQ (reference sequence). This CDR3 has 16 residues. V gave up 4 bases and J gave up 9 bases; unmatched junction bases: 11. The DNA of the CDR3 is TGTGCCAGCAGCTCCCAGGGGGCGCGATCTCTTTCACCCCTCCACTTT. It is translated as CASSSQGARSLSPLHF.

J is TRBJ1-1 and V is TRBV7-3; D gene uncertain. V lost 3 bases and J 4 bases, leaving 9 bases between the germline ends. Germline values: CDR1 SGHTA, CDR2 FQGTGA. This CDR3 spans 13 amino acids. The CDR3 region is CASSFGVSTEAFF. CDR3 DNA: TGTGCCAGCAGCTTTGGAGTAAGCACTGAAGCTTTCTTT.

The V call is TRBV14, the J call TRBJ1-4, with D possibly TRBD1 on 5 matching bases. This CDR3 comprises 15 residues. The germline V gene encodes CDR1 SGHDN and CDR2 FVKESK. V was cut by 1 base and J by 5 bases, with 11 bases left in between. CDR3 protein: CASSQGGQPNEKLFF. CDR3 nucleotide sequence: TGTGCCAGCAGCCAAGGCGGACAACCCAATGAAAAACTGTTTTTT.

CDR3 DNA sequence: TGTGCCAGCAGCAAGGCGGGGGGGGGTCCCAACGCCGAGCAGTACTTC. Translating it yields CASSKAGGGPNAEQYF. V gene TRBV7-9 combines with J gene TRBJ2-7, with 9 bases lining up with TRBD2. Germline CDR1 is SEHNR and CDR2 is FQNEAQ (reference sequence). Trimming cost V 5 bases and J 6 bases; bases outside gene matches: 14. This CDR3 contains 16 residues.

This clone has a single count. The V gene is TRBV2, the J gene TRBJ2-1; D not certain. This CDR3 spans 14 amino acids. V lost 8 bases, J lost 3 bases, and 14 bases lay in between. Germline V gene data show CDR1 as SNHLY and CDR2 as FYNNEI. CDR3 DNA sequence: TGTGCCAGCCGCGGTAGTTTAGTCTACAATGAGCAGTTCTTC. It yields the protein CASRGSLVYNEQFF. Full variable domain (missing parts from reference TRBV2 and TRBJ2-1): EPEVTQTPSHQVTQMGQEVILRCVPISNHLYFYWYRQILGQKVEFLVSFYNNEISEKSEIFDDQFSVERPDGSNFTLKIRSTKLEDSAMYFCASRGSLVYNEQFFGPGTRLTVL.

The V and J genes are TRBV30 and TRBJ1-1, with unresolved D. The germline V gene encodes CDR1 GTSNPN and CDR2 SVGIG (reference sequence). The CDR3 runs 13 residues. Trimming removed 0 bases at V and 4 bases at J, with 9 bases between. The DNA of the CDR3 is TGTGCCTGGAGTGTATTTAGGAGCACTGAAGCTTTCTTT. Translation: CAWSVFRSTEAFF.

This chain links TRBV3-1 (or the pseudogene TRBV3-2) with TRBJ1-2, with 8 bases fitting TRBD1. V shed 3 bases and J 6 bases; nucleotides not matched to a gene: 3. This CDR3 has 13 residues. Germline CDR1 is LGHDT and CDR2 is YNNKEL (reference sequence). CDR3 DNA: TGTGCCAGCAGCCATGGACAGGGAGATGGCTACACCTTC. Its translation is CASSHGQGDGYTF.

The V call is TRBV11-2, the J call TRBJ2-7; 12 positions agree with TRBD1. The CDR3 covers 13 residues. V was pared by 8 bases and J by 4 bases, with 3 bases of the junction left unmatched. The germline V gene encodes CDR1 SGHAT and CDR2 FQNNGV. The CDR3 nucleotides are TGTGCCAGCGGGACAGGGGGCCTGTACGAGCAGTACTTC. Its protein is CASGTGGLYEQYF.

The sample holds a few counts of this clone. The V gene is TRBV11-2, the J gene TRBJ2-3; tentative D call: TRBD1 (6 bases). Germline V CDR1 and CDR2: SGHAT, FQNNGV. The CDR3 extends over 14 amino acids. Trimming took 3 bases from V and 6 from J, leaving 13 bases between them. CDR3 in DNA: TGTGCCAGCAGCTTGCTGGGGGCAATGGATACGCAGTATTTT. Protein product: CASSLLGAMDTQYF.

CDR3 loop: CASSLEQGDSPLHF. The CDR3 nucleotides read TGTGCCAGCAGCTTAGAACAGGGTGATTCACCCCTCCACTTT. The chain carries TRBV7-6 and TRBJ1-6; weak D call: TRBD1 (6 bases). From germline, CDR1 is SGHVS and CDR2 FNYEAQ. V shed 1 base and J shed 8 bases, with 9 bases lying between them. This CDR3 has 14 residues.

This sequence joins TRBV6-5 and TRBJ1-2; D might be TRBD1 (5 bases). V shed 0 bases and J shed 8 bases, with 16 bases lying between them. Germline V gene data show CDR1 as MNHEY and CDR2 as SVGAGI. The CDR3 is 15 residues long. The CDR3 DNA reads as TGTGCCAGCAGTTACTCGGGACTCCTAAAAGGCGGCTACACCTTC. It specifies CASSYSGLLKGGYTF.

The CDR3 nucleotides are TGTGCCAGCAGACGACAGGGGGCCGGAGATACGCAGTATTTT. Translating gives CASRRQGAGDTQYF. The genes are TRBV6-5 and TRBJ2-3; 10 positions agree with TRBD1. CDR3 length: 14 amino acids. Per germline, CDR1 MNHEY and CDR2 SVGAGI. The junction had 5 bases not matched to a gene; V was cut back by 6 bases and J by 5 bases.

The chain uses TRBV11-1 and TRBJ2-4; 11 bases agree with TRBD1. J lost 5 bases, V lost 5 bases, and 5 bases had no gene match. CDR3 length equals 15 residues. The germline V gene encodes CDR1 SGHAT and CDR2 FQDESV (reference sequence). This chain's CDR3 is CASSPGTGGENIQYF. CDR3 DNA: TGTGCCAGCAGCCCCGGGACAGGGGGTGAAAACATTCAGTACTTC.

The rearrangement uses TRBV15 and TRBJ2-7, with 10 nucleotides matching TRBD2. The CDR3 runs to 15 residues. From germline, CDR1 is LNHNV and CDR2 YYDKDF (reference sequence). Unmatched junction bases numbered 6, after V lost 7 bases and J lost 0 bases. The CDR3 nucleotides read TGTGCCACCACTAGCGGGGGCCTCAGCTCCTACGAGCAGTACTTC. Amino acid sequence: CATTSGGLSSYEQYF.

This chain connects TRBV4-1 to TRBJ1-2; unclear D gene. The V gene's germline CDR1 is MGHRA and CDR2 YSYEKL. Trimming removed 1 base at V and 3 bases at J, with 6 bases between. The CDR3 covers 13 residues. The CDR3 reads CASSQGSDYGYTF. The CDR3 nucleotides are TGCGCCAGCAGCCAAGGCTCGGACTATGGCTACACCTTC.

This clone was recorded only once. The genes are TRBV6-1 and TRBJ2-1; 7 bases line up with TRBD2. The germline V gene encodes CDR1 MNHNS and CDR2 SASEGT. This CDR3 is 16 amino acids long. After removal of 3 bases from V and 0 bases from J, the junction contained 5 bases not matched to a gene. The CDR3 DNA follows: TGTGCCAGCAGTGATCTAGGGACTAACTCCTACAATGAGCAGTTCTTC. It translates to CASSDLGTNSYNEQFF.